This TCR beta chain was observed in a study of chemoradiotherapy in HPV16-positive cancers. Profiling relied on immunoSEQ multiplex PCR, and the TCRdb table lists in-frame clones only, not all of them. This sample yields 3,000 to 4,000 clones, of which 78% are seen a single time; 11% belongs to the top ten. The material sequenced was tumor tissue, taken from a patient who underwent chemoradiotherapy. The sequence was collected from a human donor with HPV-associated anogenital cancer.

CDR3 sequence: CASSYSPWENTGELFF. CDR3 DNA: TGTGCCAGCAGTTACTCTCCGTGGGAGAACACCGGGGAGCTGTTTTTT. The chain combines TRBV6-5 with TRBJ2-2; unclear D gene. The CDR3 covers 16 residues. Germline CDR1 and CDR2: MNHEY and SVGAGI. Trimming pared 0 bases from V and 1 base from J, leaving 9 bases between.